This T cell receptor (beta chain) emerged from a study of blood T cells in healthy people across ages (dated by TCRdb to the mid-2010s). Background on the whole study: In model experiments, roughly one uniquely barcoded TCR beta cDNA molecule per two T cells was captured by template switching. To avoid experimental bias, donors of different ages were randomly spread across the sequencing lanes. To track age-related changes in TCR beta repertoire diversity, the study relied on deep sequencing normalized with unique cDNA molecular identifiers. Four age groups were formed from the donors: young (average approximately 16 years), middle-aged (less than 40), aged (over 55) and long-lived (about 80). Using the same blood draw, the study looked at two additional independent replicas of 1 million unique cDNA reads for two donors, one aged 18 to 30 and the other aged 80 or older.

As to this clonotype: This clone's antigen is unknown. No much larger clone is present one base from it, and per-base qualities are unavailable.

Study-wide conclusions, independent of this receptor: As age increased, observed TCR beta diversity per million T cells dropped in a roughly linear way, and a significant reduction was already evident by age about 40. The long-lived group showed more naive CD4+ T cells, fewer expanded clones and increased TCR diversity than the aged group, suggesting age selection. A strong correlation was found between observed TCR beta diversity and the percentage of naive T cells measured by flow cytometry. Bulk unsorted PBMC profiling prevented conclusive comparison of naive and antigen-experienced compartments. Total diversity estimates from one million sequenced T cells were considered lower bounds and underestimates. Because the CMV infection status of the donors was unknown, age-related changes in expanded clonotypes may potentially have been confounded.

Donors were under 40 systemically healthy Caucasian individuals from Russia aged roughly 6 to 90 years. Each donor gave about 9.2 milliliters of peripheral blood, drawn into EDTA-treated Vacutainer tubes. Ficoll-Paque density-gradient centrifugation was used to isolate PBMCs, with at least 6.5 million per sample. Trizol reagent was used to extract total RNA from PBMCs, with at least 6 micrograms per sample. Naive CD45RAhigh/CD27high T cell percentages were measured by flow cytometry on a PBMC aliquot from every donor. Here V drops 0 bases and J drops 5 bases, and the junction holds 20 bases not matched to any gene. Spanning cysteine to phenylalanine, the CDR3 consists of 20 amino acids. Only the CDR3 DNA is retained, 60 bases long and in frame from the first base. The germline V gene gives CDR1 as SGDLS and CDR2 as YYNGEE. Library construction relied on 5' RACE. Sequenced on an Illumina HiSeq 2500. A second PCR of about 7 to 12 cycles was performed with a sample-barcoded 5' primer and a J-beta primer mix. A template-switch 5' adaptor carrying 12 random nucleotides introduced a unique molecular identifier onto each TCR beta cDNA molecule. Each sample yielded at least 2.5 million CDR3-containing paired-end reads. The Mint cDNA synthesis kit, primed by a TRBC-specific oligonucleotide, was used to synthesize first-strand cDNA from all RNA. After uracil-DNA glycosylase treatment, a first 18-cycle PCR used universal primers M1SS and BC2_uni_R on all cDNA. As for the authors' bioinformatics: Normalization of each sample was performed by random selection of 1 million high-quality reads, each carrying a distinct molecular identifier. Reads sharing molecular identifiers were discarded rather than binned into consensus sequences. MiTCR, with a Q25 quality threshold and the strictest error-elimination algorithm, was used for CDR3 identification, clonotype clustering and error correction. Lower-bound total TCR beta diversity was estimated with a nonparametric unseen species model using Euler transformation. Using fastp at Q25 and MiXCR, TCRdb reprocessed the public reads and kept productive beta chains. One record per CDR3 amino acid sequence lists the most common genes and DNA. The V and J calls here are based on TCRdb, not the publication. In this sample the table shows roughly 640,000 distinct CDR3 sequences, approximately 30% of which occur a single time. 15% to 19% of the sample belongs to the ten largest clones.

Recombination connected TRBV9 to TRBJ2-1, with 7 bases in between that match TRBD2. This receptor was obtained from a woman over 75 in good health. The material sequenced was blood. The CDR3: CASSVGVSRSGRGWHNEQFF. The bases are TGTGCCAGCAGCGTAGGAGTCTCTCGGTCGGGGCGGGGGTGGCACAATGAGCAGTTCTTC.